Included here is one TCR beta chain sequence, with context. This receptor's antigen is unknown. Base quality data are lacking; no much larger clone is found one base away. This sample was included in a study of shared clonotypes between healthy human individuals (dated by TCRdb to about 2020). In terms of the full investigation: The cohort included a few men and a couple of women between 18 and 49 years of age. Per donor, three plates each were used for CD4 naive and CD4 memory, two for CD8 naive, and one for CD8 memory. Between about 0.94 and 10 billion PBMCs per donor were obtained by leukapheresis. Libraries were prepared and TCR repertoires were sequenced by different laboratories using diverse techniques, in order to increase sequencing depth and limit assay-specific biases. The study deeply sequenced blood TCR repertoires of five healthy adults to estimate repertoire size and the extent of clonotype sharing between individuals. The paper's findings and limits, for the study overall: Incomplete sequencing was indicated by rarefaction of sorted-subset datasets, despite the large sequencing depth. Sampling was restricted to blood, and TCR repertoires in tissues likely differ from the TCR repertoires found in blood. Across a few donors, approximately 5% of naive CD4, roughly 3.8% of naive CD8, 2.3% of memory CD4, and under 0.45% of memory CD8 clonotypes were shared. Pairwise subsampling led to the expectation that sequencing depth would affect the degree of clonotype sharing among donors. Compared with non-shared clonotypes, clonotypes shared by all four sorted-subset donors had higher generation probabilities. The small number of donors limited the genetic and exposure-history diversity represented. Naive subsets generally had larger estimated clonotype richness than memory subsets did.

Healthy HIV-negative adults with no recently reported acute infections or vaccinations were included as donors. Every donor was a Caucasian adult residing in Nashville, Tennessee, USA. CD4+ T cells were enriched through magnetic negative selection, after which naive cells were positively selected on CD45RA and the remaining negative fraction served as the memory subset. After blood collection by leukapheresis, PBMCs were isolated using Ficoll-Histopaque density gradient centrifugation and then cryopreserved in the vapor phase of liquid nitrogen. Purity and quantity of every magnetically sorted T cell population were checked by analytical flow cytometry. From each sorted fraction, genomic DNA was isolated and quantified by UV absorbance on a Nanodrop 2000c. The CDR3 starts with the cysteine, ends with the phenylalanine, and has 14 residues. Here the CDR3 DNA is all that survives: 42 bases in frame from base 1. According to the germline V gene, CDR1 reads MNHNS and CDR2 reads SASEGT. V loses 7 bases, J loses 2 bases, and the germline ends lie 13 bases apart.

Using the deep immunoSEQ assay, TCR CDR3 regions were amplified from genomic DNA by multiplex PCR. Extracted genomic DNA from each cell subset was spread evenly across all wells of several immunoSEQ 96-well plates, with each plate serving as a replicate. For sorted subsets, 200 to 250 ng of genomic DNA, equivalent to 30,000 or so T cell genomes, went into each replicate PCR. The purified libraries were quantified using a Qubit 3.0 fluorometer, sized with a Bioanalyzer 2100, and then quantified again using the KAPA Library Quantification kit. Every immunoSEQ 96-well plate was sequenced on a separate single-read 150-cycle Illumina NextSeq 550 flow cell. For the original study's pipeline: Because the immunoSEQ output included only junctional sequences and no quality scores, the filtering could not be the same as the filtering used for full-length reads. Sequences were annotated with PyIR, a Python wrapper for IgBLAST v1.9, and V/J genes and CDR3 were assigned using IMGT germline references. Any read was removed if the V/J assignment was weak (E-value above 1e-6), the CDR3 was missing, or the read contained stop codons, out-of-frame junctions, or ambiguous translated residues. V3J clonotypes were defined as sequences sharing the same inferred V gene, J gene, and CDR3 amino acid sequence. The percentage overlap between two repertoires was calculated by dividing the number of shared unique clonotypes by the size of the smaller repertoire. RTK rarefaction, the Chao1 estimator, and Recon v2.1 estimates of unobserved clonotypes were used to assess repertoire richness. Generation probabilities were computed with OLGA for all TCRbeta clonotypes obtained by the gDNA method from a few donors. TCRdb re-hosts the immuneACCESS table, in-frame sequences only. Its copies lack some clones; in the studies checked, an unresolved V gene accounts for under half of them, and the cause for the rest is not known. That table supplies the V and J calls and clone size; D and trimming were determined from the DNA. The sample table lists roughly 2.5 million clones, roughly 92% of them with a count of one. The ten largest clones add up to 0.13% to 0.15% of the sample.

The V and J genes are TRBV6-1 and TRBJ2-3; the D region possibly corresponds to TRBD2 (6 bases align). The sample consisted of naive CD4+ T cells sorted from blood. The cell subset or site label corresponds to: CD45RA+ positively selected. The TCR was taken from a man younger than 35 in good health. DNA sequence: TGTGCCAGCAAGAGAACTAGCTTCACAGATACGCAGTATTTT. It codes for CASKRTSFTDTQYF.